The 20 T cell receptor beta chains below all came from one sample that was sequenced in a study of blood T cell repertoires in COVID-19. The method was immunoSEQ multiplex PCR; TCRdb's version includes in-frame clones alone and lacks a portion of them. The sample has about 290,000 clones, approximately 80% seen once; the top ten hold around 4%. Sample: peripheral blood. These receptors were obtained from a woman between 50 and 59 years old with active or convalescent COVID-19.

The V call is TRBV7-2, the J call TRBJ1-2, with D unclear. Germline-derived CDR1 and CDR2 are SGHTA and FQGNSA. Between the trimmed V and J ends, which lost 1 base and 3 bases, there was a span of 12 bases. This CDR3 has 15 residues. CDR3: CASSLESTGYYGYTF. As DNA, the CDR3 is TGTGCCAGCAGCTTAGAAAGCACGGGGTACTATGGCTACACCTTC.

This clone was seen a handful of times. The gene calls are TRBV28 and TRBJ1-1; D possibly corresponds to TRBD1 (6 bases). Germline CDR1 and CDR2: MDHEN and SYDVKM. The V end was cut by 5 bases, the J end by 12 bases, with 22 bases between. CDR3 length: 14 residues. The CDR3 is CASSQHTGSRGPFF. The CDR3 DNA sequence: TGTGCCAGCAGTCAACACACAGGGTCCCGGGGTCCTTTCTTT. Using reference TRBV28 and TRBJ1-1 for the parts outside the CDR3, the full variable domain is DVKVTQSSRYLVKRTGEKVFLECVQDMDHENMFWYRQDPGLGLRLIYFSYDVKMKEKGDIPEGYSVSREKKERFSLILESASTNQTSMYLCASSQHTGSRGPFFGQGTRLTVV.

In this sample, this clone turned up a few times. This chain connects TRBV4-2 to TRBJ1-1, with 12 positions matching TRBD1. Germline loops: CDR1 LGHNA, CDR2 YNFKEQ. The J segment lost 3 bases and the V segment lost 3 bases, leaving 5 bases of the junction unmatched. This CDR3 has 16 amino acids. In nucleotides, the CDR3 is TGTGCCAGCAGCCAGGGACAGGGGGCGGGAGACACTGAAGCTTTCTTT. Its protein product is CASSQGQGAGDTEAFF.

DNA of the CDR3: TGTGCCAGCAGTCATCGGACTTCCTATGGCGGGGAGCTGTTTTTT. Its translation is CASSHRTSYGGELFF. The gene calls are TRBV6-5 and TRBJ2-2; maybe TRBD2 (5 bases). V was clipped by 5 bases and J by 7 bases, with 17 bases between them. Per the germline V gene, CDR1 is MNHEY and CDR2 is SVGAGI. The CDR3 is 15 amino acids.

The sample holds one count of this clone. J is TRBJ2-2 and V is TRBV5-1; 10 bases agree with TRBD2. The J segment lost 7 bases and the V segment lost 6 bases, leaving 9 bases of the junction unmatched. The CDR3 is made up of 15 amino acids. Germline V gene sequence: CDR1 SGHRS, CDR2 YFSETQ. The chain's CDR3 is CASIASGRADGELFF. The DNA for the CDR3 is TGCGCCAGCATCGCAAGCGGGAGGGCCGACGGGGAGCTGTTTTTT. The full variable domain, completed using reference TRBV5-1 and TRBJ2-2, is KAGVTQTPRYLIKTRGQQVTLSCSPISGHRSVSWYQQTPGQGLQFLFEYFSETQRNKGNFPGRFSGRQFSNSRSEMNVSTLELGDSALYLCASIASGRADGELFFGEGSRLTVL.

This chain's CDR3 is CASSQYRGVSEQYF. For the CDR3, the DNA is TGTGCCAGCAGCCAATACAGGGGGGTGAGCGAGCAGTACTTC. The chain employs TRBV3-1 (or the pseudogene TRBV3-2) and TRBJ2-7; 8 bases are a match to TRBD1. Trimming at V came to 2 bases and at J to 6 bases, leaving 6 bases not matched to a gene. The CDR3 totals 14 residues. The germline V gene encodes CDR1 LGHDT and CDR2 YNNKEL (reference sequence).

The V gene is TRBV2, the J gene TRBJ1-2, with D hard to call. Germline assignment: CDR1 SNHLY and CDR2 FYNNEI. The CDR3 sequence is 14 residues long. The V and J ends lost 3 bases and 2 bases respectively, with 10 bases between them. CDR3: CASSEESGNYGYTF. CDR3 sequence (DNA): TGTGCCAGCAGTGAGGAGTCGGGGAACTATGGCTACACCTTC.

This chain connects TRBV7-2 to TRBJ2-2; 9 bases match TRBD2. V gave up 3 bases and J gave up 4 bases; unmatched junction bases: 6. This CDR3 contains 16 residues. From germline, CDR1 is SGHTA and CDR2 FQGNSA. The CDR3 DNA follows: TGTGCCAGCAGCTTTATAGCGGGAGAGATCACCGGGGAGCTGTTTTTT. This sequence encodes CASSFIAGEITGELFF. The variable domain in full, completed from reference TRBV7-2 and TRBJ2-2, reads GAGVSQSPSNKVTEKGKDVELRCDPISGHTALYWYRQSLGQGLEFLIYFQGNSAPDKSGLPSDRFSAERTGGSVSTLTIQRTQQEDSAVYLCASSFIAGEITGELFFGEGSRLTVL.

J is TRBJ2-5 and V is TRBV7-9; 11 bases line up with TRBD1. Germline V gives CDR1 SEHNR, CDR2 FQNEAQ (reference sequence). V shed 5 bases, J shed 4 bases, and the junction held 15 bases outside the gene matches. The CDR3 runs 18 residues. Written as DNA, the CDR3 is TGTGCCAGCAGCCCTGGGACAGGGGGGTCCGTGGACATAGAGACCCAGTACTTC. As protein: CASSPGTGGSVDIETQYF.

CDR3 DNA sequence: TGTGCCAGCAGCATGGACAGAACTAACTATGGCTACACCTTC. Translation gives CASSMDRTNYGYTF. The rearrangement links TRBV11-2 to TRBJ1-2; maybe TRBD1 (6 bases). Trimming cost V 5 bases and J 0 bases, with 10 bases left between them. The CDR3 is 14 residues long. Germline CDR1 SGHAT, CDR2 FQNNGV.

CDR3 sequence (DNA): TGCGCCAGCAGCGGAGGTTGGGAGAACTACAATGAGCAGTTCTTC. Translating it yields CASSGGWENYNEQFF. The rearrangement links TRBV5-1 to TRBJ2-1; the D gene is possibly TRBD2 (5 bases). Germline V CDR1 and CDR2: SGHRS, YFSETQ. The CDR3 totals 15 residues. Trimming left V 4 bases short and J 3 bases short, with 14 bases between.

The chain employs TRBV18 and TRBJ1-3; 8 bases are a match to TRBD1. The CDR3 has 16 amino acids. Germline lookup yields CDR1 KGHSH and CDR2 LQKENI. V was clipped by 2 bases and J by 0 bases; unmatched bases: 3. In DNA, the CDR3 is TGTGCCAGCTCACCAATTGGACAGGGCTCTGGAAACACCATATATTTT. Protein sequence: CASSPIGQGSGNTIYF.

The V call is TRBV18, the J call TRBJ2-1; 12 bases agree with TRBD2. With V trimmed by 3 bases and J by 0 bases, 3 bases remained unmatched. The CDR3 contains 17 residues. Per the germline V gene, CDR1 is KGHSH and CDR2 is LQKENI. The CDR3 here is CASSPASGRDSYNEQFF. The CDR3 coding sequence is TGTGCCAGCTCACCGGCTAGCGGGAGGGACTCCTACAATGAGCAGTTCTTC.

V usage is TRBV5-4 and J usage is TRBJ1-3; D is unclear. Trimming cost V 1 base and J 2 bases, with 7 bases left between them. The CDR3 extends over 14 amino acids. CDR1 and CDR2 (germline): SGHNT, YYREEE (reference sequence). The DNA for the CDR3 is TGTGCCAGCAGCTTGTGGCAGACTGGAAACACCATATATTTT. It yields the protein CASSLWQTGNTIYF. Complete variable domain (other parts from reference TRBV5-4 and TRBJ1-3): ETGVTQSPTHLIKTRGQQVTLRCSSQSGHNTVSWYQQALGQGPQFIFQYYREEENGRGNFPPRFSGLQFPNYSSELNVNALELDDSALYLCASSLWQTGNTIYFGEGSWLTVV.

The J gene is TRBJ2-1, the V gene TRBV5-1, with TRBD2 matching 11 bases. With V trimmed by 4 bases and J by 3 bases, 3 bases remained unmatched. This CDR3 is built from 15 residues. Germline lookup yields CDR1 SGHRS and CDR2 YFSETQ. The CDR3 DNA sequence: TGCGCCAGCAGCGGGGGACTAGCGGACTACAATGAGCAGTTCTTC. Its translation is CASSGGLADYNEQFF. The full variable domain, with the rest looked up from reference TRBV5-1 and TRBJ2-1, is KAGVTQTPRYLIKTRGQQVTLSCSPISGHRSVSWYQQTPGQGLQFLFEYFSETQRNKGNFPGRFSGRQFSNSRSEMNVSTLELGDSALYLCASSGGLADYNEQFFGPGTRLTVL.

The J gene is TRBJ1-5, the V gene TRBV12-3 or TRBV12-4; no reliable D call. CDR3 length: 13 residues. V shed 3 bases and J shed 6 bases, with 9 bases lying between them. CDR3 amino acids: CASSFVSVQPQHF. As DNA, the CDR3 is TGTGCCAGCAGTTTTGTTTCGGTTCAGCCCCAGCATTTT.

This chain connects TRBV12-5 to TRBJ2-7, with a tentative D call TRBD1 (6 bases). V was clipped by 5 bases and J by 7 bases, with 12 bases between them. There are 12 residues in the CDR3. Germline V gives CDR1 LGHNT, CDR2 FRNRAP. This CDR3 reads CASGTTGSEQYF. The CDR3 DNA reads TGTGCTAGTGGTACAACAGGGTCAGAGCAGTACTTC. The whole variable domain, filled in from reference TRBV12-5 and TRBJ2-7, reads DARVTQTPRHKVTEMGQEVTMRCQPILGHNTVFWYRQTMMQGLELLAYFRNRAPLDDSGMPKDRFSAEMPDATLATLKIQPSEPRDSAVYFCASGTTGSEQYFGPGTRLTVT.

The chain couples TRBV19 to TRBJ2-3; 7 positions match TRBD2. Germline values: CDR1 LNHDA, CDR2 SQIVND (reference sequence). The V gene end was trimmed by 4 bases and the J gene end by 4 bases; junction bases not matched to a gene: 2. The CDR3 runs 13 residues. CDR3: CASSSGSPDTQYF. As DNA, the CDR3 is TGTGCCAGTAGTAGCGGGAGCCCAGATACGCAGTATTTT.

This rearrangement joins TRBV6-5 to TRBJ1-6; no firm D call. Between the trimmed V and J ends, which lost 0 bases and 7 bases, there was a span of 13 bases. The CDR3 totals 16 residues. Germline V lookup: CDR1 MNHEY, CDR2 SVGAGI. Here the CDR3 DNA reads TGTGCCAGCAGTTACTCGTTACGGGGAGGAAATTCACCCCTCCACTTT. Translating gives CASSYSLRGGNSPLHF.

V usage is TRBV5-6 and J usage is TRBJ2-3, with TRBD2 as a possible D gene (6 bases). V was pared by 0 bases and J by 4 bases, with 12 bases between. The CDR3 is 15 residues long. Germline loops: CDR1 SGHDT, CDR2 YYEEEE. The CDR3 here is CASSLAGAEADTQYF. The DNA of the CDR3 is TGTGCCAGCAGCTTGGCGGGAGCAGAGGCAGATACGCAGTATTTT.